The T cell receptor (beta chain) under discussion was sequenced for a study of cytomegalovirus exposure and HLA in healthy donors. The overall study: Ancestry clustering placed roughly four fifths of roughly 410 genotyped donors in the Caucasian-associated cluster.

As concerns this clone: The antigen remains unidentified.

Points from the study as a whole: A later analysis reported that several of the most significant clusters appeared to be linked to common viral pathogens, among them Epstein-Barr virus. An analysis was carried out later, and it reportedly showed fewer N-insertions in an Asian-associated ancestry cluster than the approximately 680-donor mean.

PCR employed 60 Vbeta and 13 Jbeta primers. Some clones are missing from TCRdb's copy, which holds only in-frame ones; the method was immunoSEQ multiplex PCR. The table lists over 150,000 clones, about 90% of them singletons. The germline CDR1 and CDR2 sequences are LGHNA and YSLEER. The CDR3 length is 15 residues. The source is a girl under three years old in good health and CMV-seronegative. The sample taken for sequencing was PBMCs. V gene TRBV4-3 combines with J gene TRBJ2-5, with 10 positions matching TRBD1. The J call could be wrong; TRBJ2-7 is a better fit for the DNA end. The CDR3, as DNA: TGCGCCAGCAGCCAGGAGGACAGGGGGGGTTACGAGCAGTACTTC. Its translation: CASSQEDRGGYEQYF.